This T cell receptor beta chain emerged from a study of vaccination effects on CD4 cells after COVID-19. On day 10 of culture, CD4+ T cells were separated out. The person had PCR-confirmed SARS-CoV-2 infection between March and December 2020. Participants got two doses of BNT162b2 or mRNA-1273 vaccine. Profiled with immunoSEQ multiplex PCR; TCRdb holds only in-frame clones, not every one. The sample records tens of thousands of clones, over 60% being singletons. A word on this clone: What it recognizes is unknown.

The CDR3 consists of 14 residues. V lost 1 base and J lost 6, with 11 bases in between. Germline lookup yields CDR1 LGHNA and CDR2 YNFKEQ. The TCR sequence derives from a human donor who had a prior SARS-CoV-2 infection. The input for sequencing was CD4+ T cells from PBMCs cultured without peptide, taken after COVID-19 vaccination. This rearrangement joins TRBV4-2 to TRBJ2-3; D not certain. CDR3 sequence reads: CASSQGSVGDTQYF. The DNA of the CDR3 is TGTGCCAGCAGCCAAGGATCTGTTGGGGATACGCAGTATTTT.